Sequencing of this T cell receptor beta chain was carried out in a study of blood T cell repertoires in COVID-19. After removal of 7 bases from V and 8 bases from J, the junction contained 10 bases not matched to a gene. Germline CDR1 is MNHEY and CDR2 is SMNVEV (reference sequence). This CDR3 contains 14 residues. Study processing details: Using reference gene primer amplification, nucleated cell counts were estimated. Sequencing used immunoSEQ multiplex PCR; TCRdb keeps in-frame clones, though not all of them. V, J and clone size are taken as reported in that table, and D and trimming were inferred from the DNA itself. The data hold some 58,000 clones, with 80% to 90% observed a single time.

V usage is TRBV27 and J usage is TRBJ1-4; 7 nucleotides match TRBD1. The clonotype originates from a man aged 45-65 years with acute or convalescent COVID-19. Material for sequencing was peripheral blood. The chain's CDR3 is CASTKGRGNEKLFF. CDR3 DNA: TGTGCCAGCACCAAGGGCAGGGGGAACGAAAAACTGTTTTTT.